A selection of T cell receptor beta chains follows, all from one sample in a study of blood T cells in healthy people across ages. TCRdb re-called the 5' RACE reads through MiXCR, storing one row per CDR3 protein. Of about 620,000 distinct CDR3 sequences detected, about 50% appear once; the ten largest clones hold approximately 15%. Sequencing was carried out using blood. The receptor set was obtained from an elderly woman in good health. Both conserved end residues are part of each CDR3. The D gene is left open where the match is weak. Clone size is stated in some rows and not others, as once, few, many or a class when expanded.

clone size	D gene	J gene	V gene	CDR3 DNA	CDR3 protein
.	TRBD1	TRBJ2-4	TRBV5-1	TGCGCCAGCAGCTTGGATCGGGCGGACAGGGTGAGGAACATTCAGTACTTC	CASSLDRADRVRNIQYF
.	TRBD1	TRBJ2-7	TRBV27	TGTGCCAGCAGTGGTAACGAGCAGGGGGCCCGTTCCCAGTACTTC	CASSGNEQGARSQYF
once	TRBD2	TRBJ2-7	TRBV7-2	TGTGCCAGCAGCTTACAAGCGGGAGGGCTATACGAGCAGTACTTC	CASSLQAGGLYEQYF
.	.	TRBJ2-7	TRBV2	TGTGCCAGCAGTAAGGACAGTAGCTCCTACGAGCAGTACTTC	CASSKDSSSYEQYF
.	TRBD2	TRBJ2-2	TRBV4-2	TGTGCCAGCAGCCAAGAACTAGCGGGGGATAACACCGGGGAGCTGTTTTTT	CASSQELAGDNTGELFF
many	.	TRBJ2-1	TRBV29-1	TGCAGCGTTGCCGAATCTGGTAGTACCCATGAGCAGTTCTTC	CSVAESGSTHEQFF
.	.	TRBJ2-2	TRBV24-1	TGTACCACCGCAGGGACAAGCAACACCGGGGAGCTGTTTTTT	CTTAGTSNTGELFF
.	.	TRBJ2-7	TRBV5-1	TGCGCCAGCAGCATGAATACTGGCAGCCCCTACGAGCAGTACTTC	CASSMNTGSPYEQYF
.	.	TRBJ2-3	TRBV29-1	TGCAGCCTACGGGCAGATACGCAGTATTTT	CSLRADTQYF
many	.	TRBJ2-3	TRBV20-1	TGCAGTGCTCCGACACCTAGCACAGATACGCAGTATTTT	CSAPTPSTDTQYF
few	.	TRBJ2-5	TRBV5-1	TGCGCCTGCAGCTTTACTGGAATCCAAGAGACCCAGTACTTC	CACSFTGIQETQYF
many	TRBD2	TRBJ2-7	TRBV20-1	TGCAGTGCTAGAGATGGCAGCGGGGACTTCTACGAGCAGTACTTC	CSARDGSGDFYEQYF
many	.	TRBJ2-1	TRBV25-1	TGTGCCAGCAACCGGGGCTCAGCCTACAATGAGCAGTTCTTC	CASNRGSAYNEQFF
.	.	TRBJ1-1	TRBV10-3	TGTGCCATCAGGGACAGTACGAACACTGAAGCTTTCTTT	CAIRDSTNTEAFF
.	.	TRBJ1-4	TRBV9	TGTGCCAGCAGCGCCGGGACGCAATCGGGGGAACTGTTTTTT	CASSAGTQSGELFF
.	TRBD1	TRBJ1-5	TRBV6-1	TGTGCCAGCACAGGGGGCATCAATCAGCCCCAGCATTTT	CASTGGINQPQHF
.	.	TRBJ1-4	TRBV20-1	TGCAGTGCTAGCGGCCCAGGGGCTGAAAAACTGTTTTTT	CSASGPGAEKLFF
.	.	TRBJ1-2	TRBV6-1	TGTGCCAGCTGGCGGACAGCTAGCTATGGCCACACCTTC	CASWRTASYGHTF
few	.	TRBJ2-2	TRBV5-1	TGCGCCAGCAGCCAGGACAGCTGGAACACCGGGGAGCTGTTTTTT	CASSQDSWNTGELFF
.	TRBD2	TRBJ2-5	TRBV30	TGTGCCTGGAGTTTTGGGGGGGGACAAGAGACCCAGTACTTC	CAWSFGGGQETQYF
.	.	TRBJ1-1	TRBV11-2	TGTGCCAGCATCGACAACAGGGTAGGGATGAACATTGAAGCTTTCTTT	CASIDNRVGMNIEAFF
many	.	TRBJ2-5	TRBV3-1	TGTGCCAGCAGCCAAGGGTGGGGCCAGTACTTC	CASSQGWGQYF
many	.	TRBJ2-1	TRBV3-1	TGTGCCAGCGCCAGGGTTAGCTCCTACAATGAGCAGTTCTTC	CASARVSSYNEQFF
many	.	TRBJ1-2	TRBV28	TGTGCCAGCAGTCCCGGAGCGTCTAACTATGGCTACACCTTC	CASSPGASNYGYTF
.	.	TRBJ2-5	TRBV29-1	TGCAGCGTTCAGGCGAGCGAGGGAGAGACCCAGTACTTC	CSVQASEGETQYF
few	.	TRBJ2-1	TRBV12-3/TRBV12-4	TGTGCCAGCAGTTTAGGGGATAGTGAGCAGTTCTTC	CASSLGDSEQFF
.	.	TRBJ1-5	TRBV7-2	TGTGCCAGCAGCTTAGCGCTAAGGGTCGGGGAGGGCCAGCCCCAGCATTTT	CASSLALRVGEGQPQHF
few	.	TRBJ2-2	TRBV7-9	TGTGCCAGCAGCTTAGCGGGGGCGGCCGGGGAGCTGTTTTTT	CASSLAGAAGELFF
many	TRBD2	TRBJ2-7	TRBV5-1	TGTGCCAGCAGCTTAACTAGCGGGGGGTACGAGCAGTACTTC	CASSLTSGGYEQYF